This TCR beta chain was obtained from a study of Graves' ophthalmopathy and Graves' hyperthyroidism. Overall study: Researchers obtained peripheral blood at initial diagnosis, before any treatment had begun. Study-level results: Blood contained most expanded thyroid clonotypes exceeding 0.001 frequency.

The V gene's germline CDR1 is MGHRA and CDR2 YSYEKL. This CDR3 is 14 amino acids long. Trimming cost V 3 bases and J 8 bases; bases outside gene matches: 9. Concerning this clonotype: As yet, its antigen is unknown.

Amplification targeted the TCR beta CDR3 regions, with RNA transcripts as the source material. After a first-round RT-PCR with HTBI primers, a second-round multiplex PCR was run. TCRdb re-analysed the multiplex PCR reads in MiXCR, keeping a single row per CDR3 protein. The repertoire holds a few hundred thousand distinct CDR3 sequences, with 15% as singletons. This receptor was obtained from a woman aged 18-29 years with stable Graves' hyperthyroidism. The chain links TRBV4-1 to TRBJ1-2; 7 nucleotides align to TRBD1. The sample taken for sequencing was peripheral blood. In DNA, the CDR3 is TGCGCCAGCAGCCACCATGGGACAGCAGAGGGCTACACCTTC. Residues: CASSHHGTAEGYTF.